This T cell receptor beta chain was captured by sequencing in a study of shared clonotypes between healthy human individuals. The CDR3 runs to 13 residues. The V gene lost 0 bases and the J gene lost 5 bases, with 7 bases spanning the gap. Germline CDR1 LGHNA, CDR2 YSLEER. TCRdb's copy holds only in-frame clones and misses some; the assay was immunoSEQ multiplex PCR. This sample has nearly 1,000,000 clones, with 60% to 85% found just once. The sequence was obtained from a man aged 18-30 years in good health. This sequence joins TRBV4-3 and TRBJ1-2; D unresolved. The sample consisted of memory CD4+ T cells sorted from blood. As for subset: CD45RA-negative fraction. The CDR3 region has the DNA TGCGCCAGCAGCCAAGATTTAGGGTATGGCTACACCTTC. Residues: CASSQDLGYGYTF.